This T cell receptor (beta chain) was obtained from a study of identical twins. V was cut by 2 bases and J by 0 bases, with 10 bases left in between. There are 15 residues in the CDR3. In germline, CDR1 is MNHEY, CDR2 SVGEGT. cDNA carried unique molecular identifiers, and a universal primer site was added by template switching. TCRdb re-called the 5' RACE reads through MiXCR, storing one row per CDR3 protein. The table lists approximately 1.8 million distinct CDR3 sequences, about 32% of them singletons. The sequencing input was cord blood. This TCR was recovered from a newborn girl in good health. The J gene is TRBJ1-2, the V gene TRBV6-2 or TRBV6-3; D not resolved. The CDR3 sequence is CASSYRRNTNYGYTF. CDR3 in DNA: TGTGCCAGCAGTTACAGACGGAACACTAACTATGGCTACACCTTC.